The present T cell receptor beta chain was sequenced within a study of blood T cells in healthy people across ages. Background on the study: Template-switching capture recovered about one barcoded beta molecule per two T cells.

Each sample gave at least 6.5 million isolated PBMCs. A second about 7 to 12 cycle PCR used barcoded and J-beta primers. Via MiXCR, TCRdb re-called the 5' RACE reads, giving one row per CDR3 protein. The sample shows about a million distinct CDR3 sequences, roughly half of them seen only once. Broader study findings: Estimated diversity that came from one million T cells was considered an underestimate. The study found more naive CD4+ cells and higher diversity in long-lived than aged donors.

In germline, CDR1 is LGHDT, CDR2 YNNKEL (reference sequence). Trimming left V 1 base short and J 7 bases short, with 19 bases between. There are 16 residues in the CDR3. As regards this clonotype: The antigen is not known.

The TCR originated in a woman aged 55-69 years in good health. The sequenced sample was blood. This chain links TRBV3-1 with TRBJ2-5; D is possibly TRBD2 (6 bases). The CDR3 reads CASSQAQPGLAVTQYF. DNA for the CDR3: TGTGCCAGCAGCCAAGCGCAGCCGGGACTCGCAGTGACCCAGTACTTC.